Listed below are T cell receptor beta chains from one sample, sequenced in a study of blood T cell repertoires in COVID-19. Data came from immunoSEQ multiplex PCR; TCRdb stores just in-frame clones and leaves some out. The sample holds around 70,000 clones, 91% seen once. The specimen was peripheral blood. The receptors derive from a human donor in a cohort sampled during active COVID-19. The CDR3 runs from the conserved cysteine through the conserved F or W. The order of the fields is CDR3 protein, CDR3 DNA, J gene, V gene, D gene, clone size. A D gene is named only where the DNA matches it firmly. Not all rows give a size; the values are once, few, many and, for expanded clones, a class.

CDR3 protein: CASRPPLGIMDTQYF
CDR3 DNA: TGTGCCAGCAGGCCCCCCCTAGGTATCATGGATACGCAGTATTTT
J gene: TRBJ2-3
V gene: TRBV28
D gene: -
clone size: -

CDR3 protein: CASSEALGGGSYEQYF
CDR3 DNA: TGTGCCAGCAGTGAAGCTTTGGGGGGGGGCTCCTACGAGCAGTACTTC
J gene: TRBJ2-7
V gene: TRBV6-1
D gene: TRBD2
clone size: -

CDR3 protein: CASSLKLVLTF
CDR3 DNA: TGTGCCAGCAGTTTGAAGCTCGTCCTGACTTTC
J gene: TRBJ2-6
V gene: TRBV12-3/TRBV12-4
D gene: -
clone size: -

CDR3 protein: CASSLGGGGTDTQYF
CDR3 DNA: TGTGCCAGCAGCTTAGGAGGCGGGGGCACAGATACGCAGTATTTT
J gene: TRBJ2-3
V gene: TRBV11-3
D gene: -
clone size: -

CDR3 protein: CASSLGTDNEQFF
CDR3 DNA: TGTGCCAGCAGCTTGGGGACAGACAATGAGCAGTTCTTC
J gene: TRBJ2-1
V gene: TRBV5-6
D gene: -
clone size: -

CDR3 protein: CASSGDSPRTGELFF
CDR3 DNA: TGTGCCAGTAGTGGGGACTCCCCTCGGACCGGGGAGCTGTTTTTT
J gene: TRBJ2-2
V gene: TRBV19
D gene: -
clone size: -

CDR3 protein: CALGGRAGTGELFF
CDR3 DNA: TGTGCCCTCGGCGGGAGGGCAGGCACCGGGGAGCTGTTTTTT
J gene: TRBJ2-2
V gene: TRBV28
D gene: TRBD2
clone size: -

CDR3 protein: CASSKSAWTGKSLYNEQFF
CDR3 DNA: TGTGCCAGCAGCAAATCCGCGTGGACAGGAAAGTCTCTATACAATGAGCAGTTCTTC
J gene: TRBJ2-1
V gene: TRBV21-1
D gene: -
clone size: -

CDR3 protein: CAKGQGGEAFF
CDR3 DNA: TGTGCTAAGGGACAGGGCGGTGAAGCTTTCTTT
J gene: TRBJ1-1
V gene: TRBV12-5
D gene: TRBD1
clone size: -

CDR3 protein: CASSLTSGSPRRTQYF
CDR3 DNA: TGTGCCAGTAGTTTGACTAGCGGGAGCCCTAGACGCACGCAGTATTTT
J gene: TRBJ2-3
V gene: TRBV19
D gene: TRBD2
clone size: -

CDR3 protein: CASSQDLQDDIYF
CDR3 DNA: TGTGCCAGCAGCCAAGATTTACAGGATGACATATATTTT
J gene: TRBJ1-3
V gene: TRBV14
D gene: -
clone size: once

CDR3 protein: CAGQVPVQETQYF
CDR3 DNA: TGTGCCGGTCAAGTTCCAGTCCAAGAGACCCAGTACTTC
J gene: TRBJ2-5
V gene: TRBV2
D gene: -
clone size: -

CDR3 protein: CSVTGGYEKLFF
CDR3 DNA: TGCAGCGTAACAGGGGGGTATGAAAAACTGTTTTTT
J gene: TRBJ1-4
V gene: TRBV29-1
D gene: TRBD1
clone size: -

CDR3 protein: CAGTSGRGYNEQFF
CDR3 DNA: TGTGCCGGCACTAGCGGGAGAGGATACAATGAGCAGTTCTTC
J gene: TRBJ2-1
V gene: TRBV30
D gene: TRBD2
clone size: -

CDR3 protein: CASSLGQGNAEAFF
CDR3 DNA: TGCGCCAGCAGCCTTGGACAGGGAAACGCTGAAGCTTTCTTT
J gene: TRBJ1-1
V gene: TRBV4-3
D gene: TRBD1
clone size: -

CDR3 protein: CASSHRDSDNEQFF
CDR3 DNA: TGTGCCAGCAGTCACCGGGACAGCGACAATGAGCAGTTCTTC
J gene: TRBJ2-1
V gene: TRBV6-5
D gene: TRBD1
clone size: -

CDR3 protein: CASSYLYEQYF
CDR3 DNA: TGTGCCAGCAGTTACCTATACGAGCAGTACTTC
J gene: TRBJ2-7
V gene: TRBV28
D gene: -
clone size: -

CDR3 protein: CASSLLSGGSGTDTQYF
CDR3 DNA: TGTGCCAGCAGCTTGCTATCTGGAGGTAGCGGCACAGATACGCAGTATTTT
J gene: TRBJ2-3
V gene: TRBV5-4
D gene: -
clone size: -

CDR3 protein: CAWSPKQGNTEAFF
CDR3 DNA: TGTGCCTGGAGTCCGAAACAGGGGAACACTGAAGCTTTCTTT
J gene: TRBJ1-1
V gene: TRBV30
D gene: -
clone size: -

CDR3 protein: CASSPRVAGNQETQYF
CDR3 DNA: TGTGCCAGCAGCCCCCGGGTAGCGGGGAACCAAGAGACCCAGTACTTC
J gene: TRBJ2-5
V gene: TRBV9
D gene: TRBD2
clone size: few

CDR3 protein: CASSLSPPRSDTQYF
CDR3 DNA: TGTGCCAGCAGTTTATCCCCGCCGAGATCGGATACGCAGTATTTT
J gene: TRBJ2-3
V gene: TRBV28
D gene: -
clone size: -

CDR3 protein: CASSLQGSGENIQYF
CDR3 DNA: TGTGCCAGCAGCTTACAGGGGAGCGGTGAAAACATTCAGTACTTC
J gene: TRBJ2-4
V gene: TRBV5-4
D gene: TRBD1
clone size: -

CDR3 protein: CASSLQIGASEYQETQYF
CDR3 DNA: TGCGCCAGCAGCTTACAAATCGGGGCTAGCGAATACCAAGAGACCCAGTACTTC
J gene: TRBJ2-5
V gene: TRBV4-3
D gene: -
clone size: -

CDR3 protein: CASSIDNKGTNYGYTF
CDR3 DNA: TGTGCCAGTAGTATAGATAATAAGGGGACTAACTATGGCTACACCTTC
J gene: TRBJ1-2
V gene: TRBV19
D gene: -
clone size: -

CDR3 protein: CASSYRDTYYGYTF
CDR3 DNA: TGTGCCAGCAGTTACCGTGACACCTACTATGGCTACACCTTC
J gene: TRBJ1-2
V gene: TRBV6-2/TRBV6-3
D gene: -
clone size: -

CDR3 protein: CASSLRALRGETQYF
CDR3 DNA: TGTGCCAGCAGCTTAAGGGCCTTACGGGGAGAGACCCAGTACTTC
J gene: TRBJ2-5
V gene: TRBV7-2
D gene: -
clone size: -

CDR3 protein: CASAATGYSNQPQHF
CDR3 DNA: TGTGCCAGCGCAGCCACAGGATATAGCAATCAGCCCCAGCATTTT
J gene: TRBJ1-5
V gene: TRBV2
D gene: -
clone size: -

CDR3 protein: CASSREANEKLFF
CDR3 DNA: TGTGCCAGTTCGCGGGAGGCTAATGAAAAACTGTTTTTT
J gene: TRBJ1-4
V gene: TRBV7-3
D gene: -
clone size: -

CDR3 protein: CASSSPGRQFF
CDR3 DNA: TGTGCCAGCAGCTCCCCTGGGAGGCAGTTCTTC
J gene: TRBJ2-1
V gene: TRBV7-2
D gene: -
clone size: -

CDR3 protein: CATLAPSRETQYF
CDR3 DNA: TGTGCCACTCTGGCCCCATCACGAGAGACCCAGTACTTC
J gene: TRBJ2-5
V gene: TRBV28
D gene: -
clone size: -

CDR3 protein: CASSLVPGGPTDTQYF
CDR3 DNA: TGTGCCAGCAGCTTAGTGCCGGGAGGGCCCACAGATACGCAGTATTTT
J gene: TRBJ2-3
V gene: TRBV7-2
D gene: TRBD2
clone size: -

CDR3 protein: CASSLGPPRVEAFF
CDR3 DNA: TGTGCCAGCAGCTTGGGGCCCCCCCGGGTTGAAGCTTTCTTT
J gene: TRBJ1-1
V gene: TRBV5-7
D gene: -
clone size: -

CDR3 protein: CASSLAGGNYGYTF
CDR3 DNA: TGTGCCAGCAGCTTAGCCGGAGGGAACTATGGCTACACCTTC
J gene: TRBJ1-2
V gene: TRBV7-8
D gene: -
clone size: -

CDR3 protein: CASSQNGVYEQYF
CDR3 DNA: TGTGCCAGCAGCCAAAATGGAGTCTACGAGCAGTACTTC
J gene: TRBJ2-7
V gene: TRBV3-1/TRBV3-2
D gene: -
clone size: -

CDR3 protein: CASSLPGLTYEQYF
CDR3 DNA: TGTGCCAGCAGCTTGCCAGGGCTGACCTACGAGCAGTACTTC
J gene: TRBJ2-7
V gene: TRBV5-6
D gene: -
clone size: -